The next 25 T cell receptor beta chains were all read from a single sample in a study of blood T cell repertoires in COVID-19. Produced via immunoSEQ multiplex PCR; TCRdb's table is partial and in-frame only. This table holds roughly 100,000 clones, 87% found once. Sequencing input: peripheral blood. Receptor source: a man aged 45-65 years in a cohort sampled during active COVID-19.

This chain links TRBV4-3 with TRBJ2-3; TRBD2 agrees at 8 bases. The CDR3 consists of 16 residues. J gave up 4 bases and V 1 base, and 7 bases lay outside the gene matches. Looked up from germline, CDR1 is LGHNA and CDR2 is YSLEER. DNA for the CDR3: TGCGCCAGCAGCCAAGGGGTCGGGGGGGCCTCAGATACGCAGTATTTT. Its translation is CASSQGVGGASDTQYF.

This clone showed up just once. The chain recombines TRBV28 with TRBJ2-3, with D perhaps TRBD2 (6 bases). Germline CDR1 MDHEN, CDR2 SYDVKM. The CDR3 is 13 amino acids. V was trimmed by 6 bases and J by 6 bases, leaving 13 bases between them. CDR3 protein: CASSPGGGDTQYF. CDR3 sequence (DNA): TGTGCCAGCAGCCCTGGGGGAGGCGATACGCAGTATTTT.

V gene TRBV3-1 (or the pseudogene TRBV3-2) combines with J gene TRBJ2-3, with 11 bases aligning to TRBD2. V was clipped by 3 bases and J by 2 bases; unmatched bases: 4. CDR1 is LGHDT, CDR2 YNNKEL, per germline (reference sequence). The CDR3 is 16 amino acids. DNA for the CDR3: TGTGCCAGCAGCCAGGGGACTAGCGGACTCACAGATACGCAGTATTTT. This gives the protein CASSQGTSGLTDTQYF.

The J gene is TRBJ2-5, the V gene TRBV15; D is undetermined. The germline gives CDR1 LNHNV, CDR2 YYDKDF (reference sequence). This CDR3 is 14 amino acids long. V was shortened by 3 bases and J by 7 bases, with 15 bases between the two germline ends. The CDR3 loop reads CATSRLTVLGTQYF. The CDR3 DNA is TGTGCCACCAGCAGGTTAACAGTTTTGGGGACCCAGTACTTC.

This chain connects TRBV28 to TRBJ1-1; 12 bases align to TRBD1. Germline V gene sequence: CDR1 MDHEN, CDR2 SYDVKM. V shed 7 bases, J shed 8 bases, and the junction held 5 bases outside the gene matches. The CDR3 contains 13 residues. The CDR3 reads CASTGQGASEAFF. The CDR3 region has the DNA TGTGCCAGCACGGGACAGGGGGCGTCGGAAGCTTTCTTT.

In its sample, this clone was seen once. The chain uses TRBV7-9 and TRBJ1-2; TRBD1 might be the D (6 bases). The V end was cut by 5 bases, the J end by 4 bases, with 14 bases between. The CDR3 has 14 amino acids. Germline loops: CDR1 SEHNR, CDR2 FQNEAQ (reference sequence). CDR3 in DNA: TGTGCCAGCAGCCCAGGGGACCAGACCTATGGCTACACCTTC. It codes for CASSPGDQTYGYTF.

The DNA for the CDR3 is TGTGCCAGCAGTGTCCGTCAAGAGACCCAGTACTTC. Translating gives CASSVRQETQYF. The rearrangement uses TRBV2 and TRBJ2-5; D gene ambiguous. Per the germline V gene, CDR1 is SNHLY and CDR2 is FYNNEI. Trimming pared 4 bases from V and 2 bases from J, leaving 5 bases between. The CDR3 has 12 residues.

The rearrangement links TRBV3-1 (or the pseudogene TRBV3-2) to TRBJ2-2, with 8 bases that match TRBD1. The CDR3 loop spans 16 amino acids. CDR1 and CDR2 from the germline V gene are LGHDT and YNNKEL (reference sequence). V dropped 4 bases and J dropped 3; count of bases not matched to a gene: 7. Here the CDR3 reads CASSRPPGGYTGELFF. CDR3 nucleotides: TGTGCCAGCAGCCGGCCCCCAGGGGGCTACACCGGGGAGCTGTTTTTT.

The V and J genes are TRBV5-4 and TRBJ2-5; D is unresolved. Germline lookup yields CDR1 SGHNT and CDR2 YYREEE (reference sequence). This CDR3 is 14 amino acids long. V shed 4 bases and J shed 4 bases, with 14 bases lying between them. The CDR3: CASSHPSSVETQYF. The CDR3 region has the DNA TGTGCCAGCAGCCATCCCTCTAGTGTAGAGACCCAGTACTTC. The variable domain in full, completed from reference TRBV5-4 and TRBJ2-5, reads ETGVTQSPTHLIKTRGQQVTLRCSSQSGHNTVSWYQQALGQGPQFIFQYYREEENGRGNFPPRFSGLQFPNYSSELNVNALELDDSALYLCASSHPSSVETQYFGPGTRLLVL.

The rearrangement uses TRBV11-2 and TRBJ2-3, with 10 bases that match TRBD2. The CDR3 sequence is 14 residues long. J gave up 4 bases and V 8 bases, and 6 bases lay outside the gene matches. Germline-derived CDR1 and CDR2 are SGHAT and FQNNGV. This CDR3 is CASRLAGASDTQYF. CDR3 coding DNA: TGTGCCAGCCGGCTAGCGGGGGCCTCAGATACGCAGTATTTT.

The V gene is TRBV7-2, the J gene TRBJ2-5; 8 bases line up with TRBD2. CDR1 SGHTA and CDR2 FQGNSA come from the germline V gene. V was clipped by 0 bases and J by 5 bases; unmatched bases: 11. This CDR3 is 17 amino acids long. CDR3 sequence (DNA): TGTGCCAGCAGCTTAGCGCAGGGCGGGGGGACGGCTGAGACCCAGTACTTC. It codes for CASSLAQGGGTAETQYF.

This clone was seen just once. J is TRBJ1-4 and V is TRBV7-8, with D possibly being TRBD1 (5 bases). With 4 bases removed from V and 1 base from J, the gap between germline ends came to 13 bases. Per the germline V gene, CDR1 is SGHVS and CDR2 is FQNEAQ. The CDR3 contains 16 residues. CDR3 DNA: TGTGCCAGCAGCTCCGAAACAGGTTTAACTAATGAAAAACTGTTTTTT. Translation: CASSSETGLTNEKLFF.

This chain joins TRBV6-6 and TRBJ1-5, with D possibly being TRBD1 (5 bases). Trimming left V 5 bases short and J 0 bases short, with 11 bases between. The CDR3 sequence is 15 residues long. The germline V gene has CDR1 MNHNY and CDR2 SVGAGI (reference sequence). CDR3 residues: CASSPRDFSNQPQHF. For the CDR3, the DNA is TGTGCCAGCAGTCCCCGGGACTTTAGCAATCAGCCCCAGCATTTT.

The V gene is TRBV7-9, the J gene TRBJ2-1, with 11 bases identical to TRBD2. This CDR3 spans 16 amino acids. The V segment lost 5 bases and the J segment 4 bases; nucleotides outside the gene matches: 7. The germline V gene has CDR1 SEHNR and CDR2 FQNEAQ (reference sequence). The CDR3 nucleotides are TGTGCCAGCAGCGATACTAGCGGGGGCCAATACAATGAGCAGTTCTTC. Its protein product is CASSDTSGGQYNEQFF.

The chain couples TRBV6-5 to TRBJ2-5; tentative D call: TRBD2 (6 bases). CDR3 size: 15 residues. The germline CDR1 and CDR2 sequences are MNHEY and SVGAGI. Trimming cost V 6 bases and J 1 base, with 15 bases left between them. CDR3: CASRILALGQETQYF. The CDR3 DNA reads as TGTGCCAGCAGGATACTAGCACTGGGCCAAGAGACCCAGTACTTC.

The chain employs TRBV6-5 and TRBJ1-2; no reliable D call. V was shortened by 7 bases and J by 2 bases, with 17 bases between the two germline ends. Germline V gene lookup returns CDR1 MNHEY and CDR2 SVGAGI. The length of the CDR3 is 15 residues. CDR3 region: CASIPLWRENYGYTF. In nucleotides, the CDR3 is TGTGCCAGCATACCCTTATGGCGGGAGAACTATGGCTACACCTTC.

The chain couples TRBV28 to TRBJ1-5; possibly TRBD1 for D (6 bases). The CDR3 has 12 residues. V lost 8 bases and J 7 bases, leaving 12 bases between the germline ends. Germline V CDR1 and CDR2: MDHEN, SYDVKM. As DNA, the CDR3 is TGTGCCAGCCTGACAGGTTTCCAGCCCCAGCATTTT. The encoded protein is CASLTGFQPQHF. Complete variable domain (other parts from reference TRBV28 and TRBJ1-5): DVKVTQSSRYLVKRTGEKVFLECVQDMDHENMFWYRQDPGLGLRLIYFSYDVKMKEKGDIPEGYSVSREKKERFSLILESASTNQTSMYLCASLTGFQPQHFGDGTRLSIL.

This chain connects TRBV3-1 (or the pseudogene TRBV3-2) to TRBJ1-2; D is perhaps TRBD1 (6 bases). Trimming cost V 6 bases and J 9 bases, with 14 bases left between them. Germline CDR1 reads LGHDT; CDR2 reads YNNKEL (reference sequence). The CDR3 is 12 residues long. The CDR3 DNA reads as TGTGCCAGCAGTCCTACAGGGTGGAGCTACACCTTC. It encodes CASSPTGWSYTF.

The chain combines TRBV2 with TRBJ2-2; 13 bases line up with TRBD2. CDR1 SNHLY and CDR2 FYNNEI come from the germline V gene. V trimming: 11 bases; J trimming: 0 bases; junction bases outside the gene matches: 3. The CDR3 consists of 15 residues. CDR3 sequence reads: CAAGTSGANTGELFF. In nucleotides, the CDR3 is TGTGCCGCGGGGACTAGCGGGGCGAACACCGGGGAGCTGTTTTTT. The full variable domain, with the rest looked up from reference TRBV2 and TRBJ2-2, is EPEVTQTPSHQVTQMGQEVILRCVPISNHLYFYWYRQILGQKVEFLVSFYNNEISEKSEIFDDQFSVERPDGSNFTLKIRSTKLEDSAMYFCAAGTSGANTGELFFGEGSRLTVL.

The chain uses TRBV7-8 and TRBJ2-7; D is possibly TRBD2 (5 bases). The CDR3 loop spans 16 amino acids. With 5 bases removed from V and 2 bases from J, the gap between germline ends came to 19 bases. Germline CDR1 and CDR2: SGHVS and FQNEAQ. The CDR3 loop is CASSVARGPLTYEQYF. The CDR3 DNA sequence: TGTGCCAGCAGCGTCGCCCGAGGGCCACTGACCTACGAGCAGTACTTC.

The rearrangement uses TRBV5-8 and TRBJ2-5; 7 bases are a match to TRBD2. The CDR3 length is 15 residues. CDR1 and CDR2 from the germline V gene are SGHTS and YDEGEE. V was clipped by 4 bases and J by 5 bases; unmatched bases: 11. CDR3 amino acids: CASSIRPGGLETQYF. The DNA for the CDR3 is TGTGCCAGCAGCATTCGACCCGGGGGGTTGGAGACCCAGTACTTC. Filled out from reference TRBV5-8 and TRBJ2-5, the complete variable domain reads EAGVTQSPTHLIKTRGQQATLRCSPISGHTSVYWYQQALGLGLQFLLWYDEGEERNRGNFPPRFSGRQFPNYSSELNVNALELEDSALYLCASSIRPGGLETQYFGPGTRLLVL.

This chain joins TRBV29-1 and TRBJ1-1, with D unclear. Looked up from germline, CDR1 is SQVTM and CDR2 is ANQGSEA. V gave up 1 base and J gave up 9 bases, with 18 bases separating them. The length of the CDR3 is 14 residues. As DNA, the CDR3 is TGCAGCGTTGAAGGCGGAGGTTCCAGTTCTAAAGCTTTCTTT. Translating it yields CSVEGGGSSSKAFF.

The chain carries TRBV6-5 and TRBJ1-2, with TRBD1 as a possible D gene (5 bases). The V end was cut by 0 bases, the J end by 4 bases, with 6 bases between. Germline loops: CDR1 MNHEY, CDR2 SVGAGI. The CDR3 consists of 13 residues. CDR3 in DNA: TGTGCCAGCAGTTACTCGGGGGGCTATGGCTACACCTTC. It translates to CASSYSGGYGYTF.

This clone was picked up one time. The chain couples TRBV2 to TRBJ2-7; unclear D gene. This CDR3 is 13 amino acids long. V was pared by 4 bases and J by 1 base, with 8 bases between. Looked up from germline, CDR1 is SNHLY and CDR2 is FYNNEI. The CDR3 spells CASSVQRSYEQYF. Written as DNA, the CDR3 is TGTGCCAGCAGTGTCCAGCGATCCTACGAGCAGTACTTC. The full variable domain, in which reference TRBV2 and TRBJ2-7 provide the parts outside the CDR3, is EPEVTQTPSHQVTQMGQEVILRCVPISNHLYFYWYRQILGQKVEFLVSFYNNEISEKSEIFDDQFSVERPDGSNFTLKIRSTKLEDSAMYFCASSVQRSYEQYFGPGTRLTVT.

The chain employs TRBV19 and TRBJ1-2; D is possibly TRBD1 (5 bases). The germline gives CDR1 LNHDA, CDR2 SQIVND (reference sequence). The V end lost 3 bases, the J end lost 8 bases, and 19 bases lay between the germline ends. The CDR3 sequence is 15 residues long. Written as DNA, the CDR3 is TGTGCCAGTAGTATGCCGGGGACTGCAGGCTGGGGCTACACCTTC. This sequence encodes CASSMPGTAGWGYTF.